What follows describes a single T cell receptor (beta chain). Its antigen is not known. This entry comes from a study of OX40 agonist ivuxolimab in advanced cancers. Study details: Cohort: more than 75% men, mean age about 60, aged about 20 to 80. Study results and caveats: CD4+ and CD8+ T cells in blood underwent clonal expansion by week 6 at 0.1 to 3.0 mg/kg. Partial responders dosed at 0.1-3.0 mg/kg displayed clonal expansion ranking among the lowest.

The method was immunoSEQ multiplex PCR; TCRdb's version includes in-frame clones alone and lacks a portion of them. Of about 82,000 clones listed, about 86% are singletons. The source is an adult with an advanced solid tumor such as melanoma, head and neck, liver or kidney cancer. The material was CD4+ or CD8+ T cells sorted from blood, obtained in a trial of the OX40 agonist ivuxolimab.

Here the CDR3 DNA reads TGTGCCAGCAGCCCGACAGGGGGCGCGGAGGCTGAAGCTTTCTTT. This sequence encodes CASSPTGGAEAEAFF. The chain carries TRBV7-3 and TRBJ1-1; 10 positions agree with TRBD1. Germline loops: CDR1 SGHTA, CDR2 FQGTGA. The CDR3 sequence is 15 residues long. V lost 5 bases, J lost 6 bases, and 9 bases stayed unmatched. The entire variable domain, with the rest obtained from reference TRBV7-3 and TRBJ1-1, is as follows: GAGVSQTPSNKVTEKGKYVELRCDPISGHTALYWYRQSLGQGPEFLIYFQGTGAADDSGLPNDRFFAVRPEGSVSTLKIQRTERGDSAVYLCASSPTGGAEAEAFFGQGTRLTVV.